This TCR beta chain emerged from a study of blood T cell repertoires in COVID-19. Study as a whole: Acute and convalescent COVID-19 specimens originated in the United States, Italy and Spain. In each case, the material was cDNA or gDNA derived from T cells, B-cell-depleted T cells, or PBMCs.

Study processing details: Amplified reference gene primers provided the basis for estimating nucleated cell counts. Some clones are missing from TCRdb's copy, which holds only in-frame ones; the method was immunoSEQ multiplex PCR. V and J calls and clone size are as listed in that table; D and trimming were resolved from the DNA. The sample lists 200,000 to 300,000 clones; about 79% were seen once. The sequence was collected from a man aged 80 or over with acute or convalescent COVID-19. The specimen was peripheral blood.

CDR3 residues: CAWTRGGKTNEQFF. The CDR3 DNA is TGTGCCTGGACCCGGGGGGGGAAAACCAATGAGCAGTTCTTC. This chain links TRBV30 with TRBJ2-1, with 8 bases matching TRBD2. V lost 4 bases and J lost 6; bases outside the gene matches: 8. This CDR3 comprises 14 residues. Germline CDR1 reads GTSNPN; CDR2 reads SVGIG (reference sequence).